This passage covers 19 T cell receptor beta chains from one sample sequenced in a study of T cell repertoires in cytomegalovirus infection. TCRdb re-called the reads with MiXCR, one entry per CDR3 protein. The sample comprises some 940,000 distinct CDR3 sequences, around 29% of which are singletons, and about 14% rests with the top ten. These receptors' antigens are unknown. The sequencing here drew on cultured CD8+ T cells from PBMCs, taken from culture after CMV antigen stimulation. The receptors were gathered from a human donor in good health (CMV status not recorded). Some clones in this sample may be carry-over from other donors' samples.

This clonotype was seen repeatedly, ten times or more. The chain uses TRBV12-3 or TRBV12-4 and TRBJ2-1; TRBD2 is a possible D gene (6 bases). The length of the CDR3 is 15 residues. The germline V and J ends were trimmed by 5 bases and 3 bases, with 14 bases remaining between them. The CDR3 spells CASSHGLEGYNEQFF. CDR3 nucleotides: TGTGCCAGCAGTCATGGACTGGAGGGCTACAATGAGCAGTTCTTC.

The CDR3 DNA follows: TGTGCCAGCAGCTTCAGACCCTTAGGAGGGGGCCTCTACAATGAGCAGTTCTTC. This encodes CASSFRPLGGGLYNEQFF. V gene TRBV7-3 combines with J gene TRBJ2-1; a possible D gene is TRBD1 (7 bases). Trimming stripped 3 bases from V and 3 bases from J, with 21 bases between. CDR3 length: 18 residues. Germline V gene lookup returns CDR1 SGHTA and CDR2 FQGTGA.

This clonotype was counted a few times. The genes are TRBV7-9 and TRBJ1-6; D gene uncertain. V lost 10 bases, J lost 7 bases, and 17 bases lay in between. CDR1 SEHNR and CDR2 FQNEAQ come from the germline V gene (reference sequence). This CDR3 has 14 residues. CDR3 sequence reads: CATPTQGGNSPLHF. For the CDR3, the DNA is TGTGCCACCCCGACTCAAGGAGGGAATTCACCCCTCCACTTT.

The CDR3 region is CASSPLTGVVSDGYTF. CDR3 DNA sequence: TGTGCCAGCAGTCCCCTGACAGGGGTTGTTTCAGATGGCTACACCTTC. This chain joins TRBV27 and TRBJ1-2; TRBD1 matches 8 bases. This CDR3 has 16 amino acids. V lost 5 bases, J lost 6 bases, and 14 bases stayed unmatched. CDR1 is MNHEY and CDR2 is SMNVEV in the germline V gene (reference sequence).

There are many counts of this clonotype. CDR3 coding DNA: TGTGCCAGCAGCTTAGCGCTGGACAGGGGGCGGGATGGCTACACCTTC. Its translation is CASSLALDRGRDGYTF. The V gene is TRBV7-2, the J gene TRBJ1-2; 11 nucleotides line up with TRBD1. The CDR3 runs to 16 residues. Germline V gives CDR1 SGHTA, CDR2 FQGNSA. Trimming cost V 0 bases and J 6 bases; bases outside gene matches: 6.

This clonotype appeared many times. The rearrangement links TRBV7-6 to TRBJ2-1; D tentatively reads TRBD1 or TRBD2 (5 bases each). Germline loops: CDR1 SGHVS, CDR2 FNYEAQ. V was clipped by 5 bases and J by 5 bases, with 13 bases between them. The CDR3 totals 14 residues. Here the CDR3 reads CASSTGRLNNEQFF. For the CDR3, the DNA is TGTGCCAGCAGCACGGGACGGCTAAACAATGAGCAGTTCTTC. Combining the CDR3 with reference TRBV7-6 and TRBJ2-1 gives the whole variable domain GAGVSQSPRYKVTKRGQDVALRCDPISGHVSLYWYRQALGQGPEFLTYFNYEAQQDKSGLPNDRFSAERPEGSISTLTIQRTEQRDSAMYRCASSTGRLNNEQFFGPGTRLTVL.

This chain joins TRBV7-9 and TRBJ2-2; D is uncertain. The CDR3 runs to 13 residues. The ends were cut back, 3 bases at V and 6 bases at J, with 8 bases in the middle. Germline V gene sequence: CDR1 SEHNR, CDR2 FQNEAQ (reference sequence). In nucleotides, the CDR3 is TGTGCCAGCAGCTTTCCCAGTCCCGGGGAGCTGTTTTTT. This sequence encodes CASSFPSPGELFF.

CDR3 in DNA: TGTGCCAGCAGTTTTTCAACTTCACCCCTCCACTTT. Its translation: CASSFSTSPLHF. The chain combines TRBV27 with TRBJ1-6; unclear D gene. This CDR3 comprises 12 residues. The V and J ends lost 3 bases and 9 bases respectively, with 6 bases between them. CDR1 MNHEY and CDR2 SMNVEV come from the germline V gene (reference sequence).

This clonotype was seen a handful of times. The J gene is TRBJ1-6, the V gene TRBV27; D perhaps matches TRBD1 (6 bases). Trimming left V 5 bases short and J 10 bases short, with 15 bases between. Germline CDR1 reads MNHEY; CDR2 reads SMNVEV (reference sequence). The CDR3 is 14 residues long. The CDR3 reads CASSQQGSFSPLHF. CDR3 DNA sequence: TGTGCCAGCAGTCAGCAGGGGAGCTTCTCACCCCTCCACTTT.

This clonotype has just a few counts. The V and J genes are TRBV6-6 and TRBJ1-1; a weak D match, TRBD1 (5 bases). Trimming removed 6 bases at V and 0 bases at J, with 17 bases between. Germline V CDR1 and CDR2: MNHNY, SVGAGI (reference sequence). CDR3 length: 16 amino acids. CDR3 coding DNA: TGTGCCAGCAGCGCGCCGACAGATTATCTGAACACTGAAGCTTTCTTT. Amino acid sequence: CASSAPTDYLNTEAFF.

Notes on this clonotype: At one end, the junction sequence differs from germline, possibly due to a read error. The chain joins TRBV14 to TRBJ2-3; no firm D call. The CDR3 loop spans 13 amino acids. From germline, CDR1 is SGHDN and CDR2 FVKESK. The CDR3: CTSSPPYADTQYF. CDR3 sequence (DNA): TGTACCAGCAGCCCACCTTACGCCGATACGCAGTATTTT.

This clonotype showed up just a few times. This chain connects TRBV6-5 to TRBJ1-4, with a weak D call TRBD1 (6 bases). The CDR3 runs 15 residues. The V gene lost 0 bases and the J gene lost 5 bases, with 10 bases spanning the gap. Germline V lookup: CDR1 MNHEY, CDR2 SVGAGI. The CDR3 is CASSYSPGANEKLFF. CDR3 coding DNA: TGTGCCAGCAGTTACTCACCGGGGGCGAATGAAAAACTGTTTTTT.

The chain joins TRBV5-5 to TRBJ1-1; D is possibly TRBD1 (5 bases). The CDR3 is 16 residues long. V was trimmed by 0 bases and J by 0 bases, leaving 12 bases between them. In germline, CDR1 is SGHKS, CDR2 YYEKEE (reference sequence). The CDR3 is CASSLAQESMNTEAFF. The CDR3 nucleotides read TGTGCCAGCAGCTTGGCACAGGAGAGCATGAACACTGAAGCTTTCTTT.

The genes are TRBV3-1 and TRBJ2-2, with TRBD2 identical over 8 bases. Germline V CDR1 and CDR2: LGHDT, YNNKEL (reference sequence). The trim removed 3 bases at V and 8 bases at J, leaving 11 bases unmatched. The CDR3 consists of 16 residues. The CDR3 spells CASSHASGWHIGELFF. In nucleotides, the CDR3 is TGTGCCAGCAGCCACGCTAGCGGGTGGCACATAGGGGAGCTGTTTTTT. Looking up the rest from reference TRBV3-1 and TRBJ2-2 gives the full variable domain: DTAVSQTPKYLVTQMGNDKSIKCEQNLGHDTMYWYKQDSKKFLKIMFSYNNKELIINETVPNRFSPKSPDKAHLNLHINSLELGDSAVYFCASSHASGWHIGELFFGEGSRLTVL.

This clonotype was observed a few times. The chain carries TRBV6-6 and TRBJ2-7; 8 nucleotides line up with TRBD1. The junction had 10 bases not matched to a gene; V was cut back by 6 bases and J by 0 bases. The CDR3 covers 16 residues. Germline loops: CDR1 MNHNY, CDR2 SVGAGI (reference sequence). The CDR3 region has the DNA TGTGCCAGCAGCACCCAGGGACAGGCCAGCTCCTACGAGCAGTACGTC. Encoded protein: CASSTQGQASSYEQYV.

Note on this clonotype: An end of the junction differs from the germline gene, which may be a read error. This chain uses TRBV6-8 with TRBJ1-1; D unclear. The germline V gene has CDR1 MNHGY and CDR2 SAAAGT. The CDR3 sequence is 13 residues long. The CDR3 DNA is TGTGTCAGCAGCGGAAGGTCTCTTACTGAAGCTTTCTTT. Protein: CVSSGRSLTEAFF.

This clonotype was seen only once. V and J are TRBV5-6 and TRBJ2-2, with TRBD1 as a possible D gene (6 bases). V lost 6 bases to trimming and J lost 0 bases, with 18 bases between them. Germline values: CDR1 SGHDT, CDR2 YYEEEE. The CDR3 is 17 residues long. CDR3 sequence reads: CASTPSWGPANTGELFF. CDR3 bases: TGTGCCAGCACTCCCTCTTGGGGGCCTGCGAACACCGGGGAGCTGTTTTTT. Full variable domain (missing parts from reference TRBV5-6 and TRBJ2-2): DAGVTQSPTHLIKTRGQQVTLRCSPKSGHDTVSWYQQALGQGPQFIFQYYEEEERQRGNFPDRFSGHQFPNYSSELNVNALLLGDSALYLCASTPSWGPANTGELFFGEGSRLTVL.

This clonotype was found many times. The chain combines TRBV6-1 with TRBJ1-2; 7 bases map to TRBD1. The V segment lost 5 bases and the J segment 3 bases; nucleotides outside the gene matches: 12. Per germline, CDR1 MNHNS and CDR2 SASEGT. The CDR3 is 16 residues long. The CDR3 loop reads CASSYLRQGEYYGYTF. The CDR3 DNA reads as TGTGCCAGCAGTTATCTAAGACAGGGAGAATACTATGGCTACACCTTC.

The V gene is TRBV2, the J gene TRBJ2-1; possibly TRBD2 for D (6 bases). The CDR3 runs to 13 residues. Trimming took 4 bases from V and 7 from J, leaving 11 bases between them. The germline V gene encodes CDR1 SNHLY and CDR2 FYNNEI. The chain's CDR3 is CASSALAINEQFF. The CDR3, as DNA: TGTGCCAGCAGTGCACTAGCCATTAATGAGCAGTTCTTC. Looking up the rest from reference TRBV2 and TRBJ2-1 gives the full variable domain: EPEVTQTPSHQVTQMGQEVILRCVPISNHLYFYWYRQILGQKVEFLVSFYNNEISEKSEIFDDQFSVERPDGSNFTLKIRSTKLEDSAMYFCASSALAINEQFFGPGTRLTVL.